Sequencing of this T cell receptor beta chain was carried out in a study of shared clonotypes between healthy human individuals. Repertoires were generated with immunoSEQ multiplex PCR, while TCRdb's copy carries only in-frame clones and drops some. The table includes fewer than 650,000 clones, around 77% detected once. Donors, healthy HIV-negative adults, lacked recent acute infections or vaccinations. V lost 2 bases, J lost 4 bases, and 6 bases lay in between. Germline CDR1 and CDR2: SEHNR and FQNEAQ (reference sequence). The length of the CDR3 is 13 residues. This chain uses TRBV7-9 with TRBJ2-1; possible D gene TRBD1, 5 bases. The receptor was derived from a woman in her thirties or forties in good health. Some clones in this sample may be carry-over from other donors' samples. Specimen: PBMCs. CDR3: CASSLSGYNEQFF. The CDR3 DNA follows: TGTGCCAGCAGCTTATCAGGGTACAATGAGCAGTTCTTC.